The clone carrying this T cell receptor (beta chain) has only a few counts. Its antigen is unknown. These data originate in a study of PD-1 blockade in classical Hodgkin lymphoma. Study findings and constraints: Patients who began taking nivolumab under 1 year after ASCT were left out. Reported findings placed baseline TCR diversity lower in newly diagnosed patients (compared with healthy donors).

Measured with immunoSEQ multiplex PCR; TCRdb has only the in-frame clones, and not every one. The table has 15,000 to 20,000 clones, around 80% seen once. Trimming removed 2 bases at V and 0 bases at J, with 14 bases between. The CDR3 totals 17 residues. Germline CDR1 is SGHTA and CDR2 is FQGNSA. Each of the patients experienced relapse following autologous stem cell transplantation, and their brentuximab vedotin exposure differed. The chain links TRBV7-2 to TRBJ1-3; D is unresolved. Source: peripheral blood mononuclear cells (PBMCs), taken at baseline. This receptor was identified in a human donor with classical Hodgkin lymphoma. CDR3 amino acids: CASSLSGGYPSGNTIYF. The CDR3 bases are TGTGCCAGCAGCTTAAGTGGAGGCTACCCCTCTGGAAACACCATATATTTT.